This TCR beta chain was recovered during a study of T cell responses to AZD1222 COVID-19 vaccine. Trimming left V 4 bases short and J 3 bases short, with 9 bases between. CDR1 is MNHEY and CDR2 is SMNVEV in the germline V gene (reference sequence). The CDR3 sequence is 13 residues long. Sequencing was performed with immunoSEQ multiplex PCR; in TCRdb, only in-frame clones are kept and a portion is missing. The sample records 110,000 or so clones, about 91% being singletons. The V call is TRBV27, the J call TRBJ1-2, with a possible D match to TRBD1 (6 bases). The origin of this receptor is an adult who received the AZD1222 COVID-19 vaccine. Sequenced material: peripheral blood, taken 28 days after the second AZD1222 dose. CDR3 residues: CASSSGVDYGYTF. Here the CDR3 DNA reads TGTGCCAGCAGTTCAGGGGTTGACTATGGCTACACCTTC.